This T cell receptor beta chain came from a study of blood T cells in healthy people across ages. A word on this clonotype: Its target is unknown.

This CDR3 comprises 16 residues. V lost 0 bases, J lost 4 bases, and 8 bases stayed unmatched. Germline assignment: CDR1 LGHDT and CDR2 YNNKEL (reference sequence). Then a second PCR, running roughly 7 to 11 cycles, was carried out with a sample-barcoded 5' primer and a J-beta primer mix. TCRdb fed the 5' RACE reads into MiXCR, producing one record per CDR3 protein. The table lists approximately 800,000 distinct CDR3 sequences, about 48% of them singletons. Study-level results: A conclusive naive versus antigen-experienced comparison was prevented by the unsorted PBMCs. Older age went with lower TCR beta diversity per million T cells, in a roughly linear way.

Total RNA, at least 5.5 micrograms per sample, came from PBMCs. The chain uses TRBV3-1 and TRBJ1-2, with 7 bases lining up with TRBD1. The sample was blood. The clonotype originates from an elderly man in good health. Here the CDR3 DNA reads TGTGCCAGCAGCCAAGATAGGAGGGGGCTTTTCTATGGCTACACCTTC. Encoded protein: CASSQDRRGLFYGYTF.